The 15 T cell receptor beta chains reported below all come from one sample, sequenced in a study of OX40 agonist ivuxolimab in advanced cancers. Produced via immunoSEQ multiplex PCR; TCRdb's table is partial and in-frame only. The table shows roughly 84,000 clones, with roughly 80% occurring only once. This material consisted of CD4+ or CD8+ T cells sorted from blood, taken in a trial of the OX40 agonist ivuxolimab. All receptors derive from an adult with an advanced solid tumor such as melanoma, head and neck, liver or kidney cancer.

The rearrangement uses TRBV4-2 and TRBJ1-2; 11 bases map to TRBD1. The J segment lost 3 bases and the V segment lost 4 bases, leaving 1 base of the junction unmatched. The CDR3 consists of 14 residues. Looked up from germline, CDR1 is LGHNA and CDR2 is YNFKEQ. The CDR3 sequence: CASSPGQGDYGYTF. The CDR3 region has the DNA TGTGCCAGCAGCCCGGGACAGGGGGACTATGGCTACACCTTC.

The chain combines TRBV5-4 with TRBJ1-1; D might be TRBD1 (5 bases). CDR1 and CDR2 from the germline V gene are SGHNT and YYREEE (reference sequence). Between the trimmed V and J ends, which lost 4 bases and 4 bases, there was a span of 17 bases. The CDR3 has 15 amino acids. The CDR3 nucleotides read TGTGCCAGCAGCCGGACCTCCACAGGTAGCACTGAAGCTTTCTTT. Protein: CASSRTSTGSTEAFF.

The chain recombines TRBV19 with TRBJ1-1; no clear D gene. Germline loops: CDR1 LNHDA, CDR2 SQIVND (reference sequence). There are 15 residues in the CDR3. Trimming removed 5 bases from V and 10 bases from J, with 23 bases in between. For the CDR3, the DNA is TGTGCCAGTAGTCCCCCGACCCCCAGAACCGTTGGAGCTTTCTTT. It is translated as CASSPPTPRTVGAFF.

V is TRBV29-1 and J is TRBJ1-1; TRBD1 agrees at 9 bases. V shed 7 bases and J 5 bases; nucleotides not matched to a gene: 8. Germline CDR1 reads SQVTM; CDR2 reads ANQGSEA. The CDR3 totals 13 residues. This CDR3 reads CSAGTGTGTEAFF. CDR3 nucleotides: TGCAGCGCCGGGACAGGGACTGGGACTGAAGCTTTCTTT.

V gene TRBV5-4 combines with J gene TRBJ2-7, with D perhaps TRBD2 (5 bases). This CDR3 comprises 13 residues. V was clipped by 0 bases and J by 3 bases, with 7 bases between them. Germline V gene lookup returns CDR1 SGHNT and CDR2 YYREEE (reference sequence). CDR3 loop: CASSLVGSYEQYF. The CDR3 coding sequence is TGTGCCAGCAGCTTGGTAGGGAGCTACGAGCAGTACTTC.

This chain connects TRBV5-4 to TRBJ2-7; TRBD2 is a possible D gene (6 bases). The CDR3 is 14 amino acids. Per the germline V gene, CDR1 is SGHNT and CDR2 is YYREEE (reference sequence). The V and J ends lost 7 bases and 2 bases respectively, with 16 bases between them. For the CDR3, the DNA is TGTGCCAGCGGATCGGGGGACTTTCCCTACGAGCAGTACTTC. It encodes CASGSGDFPYEQYF. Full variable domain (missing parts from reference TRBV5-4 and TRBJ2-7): ETGVTQSPTHLIKTRGQQVTLRCSSQSGHNTVSWYQQALGQGPQFIFQYYREEENGRGNFPPRFSGLQFPNYSSELNVNALELDDSALYLCASGSGDFPYEQYFGPGTRLTVT.

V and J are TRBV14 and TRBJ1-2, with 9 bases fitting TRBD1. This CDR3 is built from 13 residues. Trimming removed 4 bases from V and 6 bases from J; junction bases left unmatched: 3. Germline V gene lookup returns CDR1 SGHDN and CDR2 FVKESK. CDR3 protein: CASSPRQGDGYTF. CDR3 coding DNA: TGTGCCAGCAGCCCACGACAGGGGGATGGCTACACCTTC.

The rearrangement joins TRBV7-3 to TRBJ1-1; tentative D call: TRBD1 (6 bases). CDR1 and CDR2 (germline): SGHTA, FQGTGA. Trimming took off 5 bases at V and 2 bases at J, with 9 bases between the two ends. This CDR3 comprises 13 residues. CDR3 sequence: CASSEQGNTEAFF. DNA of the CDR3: TGTGCCAGCAGCGAACAGGGAAACACTGAAGCTTTCTTT. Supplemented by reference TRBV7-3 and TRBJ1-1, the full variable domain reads GAGVSQTPSNKVTEKGKYVELRCDPISGHTALYWYRQSLGQGPEFLIYFQGTGAADDSGLPNDRFFAVRPEGSVSTLKIQRTERGDSAVYLCASSEQGNTEAFFGQGTRLTVV.

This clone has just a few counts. CDR3 sequence reads: CASSINRGGKNIQYF. CDR3 nucleotides: TGTGCCAGCAGCATAAACAGGGGAGGCAAAAACATTCAGTACTTC. The V call is TRBV7-2, the J call TRBJ2-4; TRBD1 is a possible D gene (7 bases). The germline V gene has CDR1 SGHTA and CDR2 FQGNSA. The length of the CDR3 is 15 residues. V lost 5 bases, J lost 3 bases, and 14 bases lay in between.

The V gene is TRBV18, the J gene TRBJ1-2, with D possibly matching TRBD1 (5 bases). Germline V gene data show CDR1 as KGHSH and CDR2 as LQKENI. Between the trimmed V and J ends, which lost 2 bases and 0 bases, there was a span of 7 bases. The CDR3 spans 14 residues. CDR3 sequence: CASSPGAANYGYTF. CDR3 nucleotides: TGTGCCAGCTCACCAGGGGCGGCTAACTATGGCTACACCTTC.

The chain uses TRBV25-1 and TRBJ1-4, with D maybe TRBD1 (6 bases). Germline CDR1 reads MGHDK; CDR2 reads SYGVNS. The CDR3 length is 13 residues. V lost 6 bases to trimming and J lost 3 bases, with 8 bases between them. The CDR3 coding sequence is TGTGCCAGCAGGCCAGGGGCTAATGAAAAACTGTTTTTT. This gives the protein CASRPGANEKLFF.

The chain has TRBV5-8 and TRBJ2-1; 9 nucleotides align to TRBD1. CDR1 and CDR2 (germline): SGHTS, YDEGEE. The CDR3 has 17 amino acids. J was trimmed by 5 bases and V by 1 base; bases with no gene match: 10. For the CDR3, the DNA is TGTGCCAGCAGCTTGCTTTCCGGGACAGGGTACAACAATGAGCAGTTCTTC. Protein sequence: CASSLLSGTGYNNEQFF.

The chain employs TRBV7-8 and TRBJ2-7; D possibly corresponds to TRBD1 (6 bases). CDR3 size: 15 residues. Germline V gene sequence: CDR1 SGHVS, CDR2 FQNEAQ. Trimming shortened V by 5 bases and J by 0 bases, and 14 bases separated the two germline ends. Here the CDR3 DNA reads TGTGCCAGCAGCCCGAATCAGGGGCCCTCCTACGAGCAGTACTTC. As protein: CASSPNQGPSYEQYF.

CDR3 in amino acids: CASSEEAGGSYEQYF. In DNA, the CDR3 is TGTGCCAGCAGTGAAGAAGCGGGAGGGTCCTACGAGCAGTACTTC. The genes are TRBV6-1 and TRBJ2-7; 10 nucleotides line up with TRBD2. With 1 base clipped from V and 1 base from J, the junction kept 1 base outside the gene matches. Germline-derived CDR1 and CDR2 are MNHNS and SASEGT. The CDR3 spans 15 residues.

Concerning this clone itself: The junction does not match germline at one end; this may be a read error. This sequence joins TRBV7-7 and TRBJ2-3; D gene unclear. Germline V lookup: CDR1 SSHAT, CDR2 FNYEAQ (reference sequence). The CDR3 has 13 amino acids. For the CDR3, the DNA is TGTGCTAGCAGCTTATTTGGCACAGATACGCAGTATTTT. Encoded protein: CASSLFGTDTQYF.